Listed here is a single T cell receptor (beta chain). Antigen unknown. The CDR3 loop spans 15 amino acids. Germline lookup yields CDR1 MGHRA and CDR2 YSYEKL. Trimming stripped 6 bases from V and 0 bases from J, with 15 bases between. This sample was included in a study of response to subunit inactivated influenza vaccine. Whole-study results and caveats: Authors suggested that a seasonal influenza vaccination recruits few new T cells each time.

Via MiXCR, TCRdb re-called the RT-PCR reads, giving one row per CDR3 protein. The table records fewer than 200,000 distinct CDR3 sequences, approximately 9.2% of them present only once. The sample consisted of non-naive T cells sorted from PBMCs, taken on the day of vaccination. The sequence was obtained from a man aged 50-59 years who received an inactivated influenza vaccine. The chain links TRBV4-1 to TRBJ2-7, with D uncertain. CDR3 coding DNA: TGCGCCAGCAGGCTCCACCGACATGGCTCCTACGAGCAGTACTTC. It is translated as CASRLHRHGSYEQYF.